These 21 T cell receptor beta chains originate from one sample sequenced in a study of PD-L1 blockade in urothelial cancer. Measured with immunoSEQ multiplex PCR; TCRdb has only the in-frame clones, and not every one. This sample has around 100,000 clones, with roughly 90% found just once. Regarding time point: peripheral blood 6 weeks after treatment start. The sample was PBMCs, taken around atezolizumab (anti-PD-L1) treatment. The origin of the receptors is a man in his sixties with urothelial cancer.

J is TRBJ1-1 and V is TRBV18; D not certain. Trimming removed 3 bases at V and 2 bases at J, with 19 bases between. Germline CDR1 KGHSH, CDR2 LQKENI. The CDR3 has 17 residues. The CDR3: CASSPPPSGIRNTEAFF. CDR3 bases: TGTGCCAGCTCACCGCCCCCGTCGGGGATTCGTAACACTGAAGCTTTCTTT.

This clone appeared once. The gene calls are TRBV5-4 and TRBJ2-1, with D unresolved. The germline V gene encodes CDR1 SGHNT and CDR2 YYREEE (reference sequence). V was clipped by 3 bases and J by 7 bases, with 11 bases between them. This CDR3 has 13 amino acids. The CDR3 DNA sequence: TGTGCCAGCAGCTCGACTGTCGTTAATGAGCAGTTCTTC. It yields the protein CASSSTVVNEQFF.

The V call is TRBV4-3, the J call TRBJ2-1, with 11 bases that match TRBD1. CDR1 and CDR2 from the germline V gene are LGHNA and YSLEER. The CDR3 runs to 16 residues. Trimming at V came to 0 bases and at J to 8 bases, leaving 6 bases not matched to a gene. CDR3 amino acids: CASSQDLGQGGDEQFF. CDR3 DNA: TGCGCCAGCAGCCAAGATCTGGGACAGGGGGGAGATGAGCAGTTCTTC.

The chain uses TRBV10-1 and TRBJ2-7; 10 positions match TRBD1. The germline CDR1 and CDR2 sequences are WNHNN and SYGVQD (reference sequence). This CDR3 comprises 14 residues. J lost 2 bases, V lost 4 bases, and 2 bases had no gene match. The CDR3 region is CASSGGQGTYEQYF. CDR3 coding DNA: TGCGCCAGCAGTGGGGGACAGGGGACCTACGAGCAGTACTTC.

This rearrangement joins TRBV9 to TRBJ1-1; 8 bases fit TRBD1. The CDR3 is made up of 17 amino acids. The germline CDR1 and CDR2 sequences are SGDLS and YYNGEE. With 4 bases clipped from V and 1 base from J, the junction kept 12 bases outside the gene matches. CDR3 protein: CASSPRGQGARNTEAFF. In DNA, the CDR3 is TGTGCCAGCAGCCCAAGAGGGCAGGGGGCAAGGAACACTGAAGCTTTCTTT. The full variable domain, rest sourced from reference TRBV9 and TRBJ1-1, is DSGVTQTPKHLITATGQRVTLRCSPRSGDLSVYWYQQSLDQGLQFLIQYYNGEERAKGNILERFSAQQFPDLHSELNLSSLELGDSALYFCASSPRGQGARNTEAFFGQGTRLTVV.

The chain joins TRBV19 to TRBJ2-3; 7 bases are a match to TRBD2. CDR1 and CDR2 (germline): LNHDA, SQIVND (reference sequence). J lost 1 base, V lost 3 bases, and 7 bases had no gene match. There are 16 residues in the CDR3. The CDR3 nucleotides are TGTGCCAGTAGTATGGGGGGGGGATCTGGCACAGATACGCAGTATTTT. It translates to CASSMGGGSGTDTQYF.

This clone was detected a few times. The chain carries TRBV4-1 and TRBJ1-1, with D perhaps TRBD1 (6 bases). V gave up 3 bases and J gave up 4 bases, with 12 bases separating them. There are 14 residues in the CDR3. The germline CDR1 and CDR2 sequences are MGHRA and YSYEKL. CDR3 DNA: TGCGCCAGCAGCCAGTTAGGGGGAAGCACTGAAGCTTTCTTT. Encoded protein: CASSQLGGSTEAFF.

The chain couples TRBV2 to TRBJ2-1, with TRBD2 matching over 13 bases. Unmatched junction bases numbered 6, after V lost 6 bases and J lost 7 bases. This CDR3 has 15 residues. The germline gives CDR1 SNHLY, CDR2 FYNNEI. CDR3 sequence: CASSSGTSGKNEQFF. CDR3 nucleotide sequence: TGTGCCAGCAGCTCCGGGACTAGCGGGAAGAATGAGCAGTTCTTC. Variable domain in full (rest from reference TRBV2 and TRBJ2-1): EPEVTQTPSHQVTQMGQEVILRCVPISNHLYFYWYRQILGQKVEFLVSFYNNEISEKSEIFDDQFSVERPDGSNFTLKIRSTKLEDSAMYFCASSSGTSGKNEQFFGPGTRLTVL.

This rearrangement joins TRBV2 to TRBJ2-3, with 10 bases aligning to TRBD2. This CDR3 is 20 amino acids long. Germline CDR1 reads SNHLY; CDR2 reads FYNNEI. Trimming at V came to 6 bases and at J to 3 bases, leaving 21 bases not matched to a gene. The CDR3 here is CASREGFGKRGGMGTDTQYF. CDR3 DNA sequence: TGTGCCAGCAGGGAGGGATTCGGGAAGCGGGGGGGCATGGGAACAGATACGCAGTATTTT.

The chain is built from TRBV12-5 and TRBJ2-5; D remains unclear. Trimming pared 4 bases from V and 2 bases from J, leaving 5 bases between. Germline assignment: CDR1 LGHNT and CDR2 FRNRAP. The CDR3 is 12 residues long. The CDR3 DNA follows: TGTGCTAGTGGTTCATCACAAGAGACCCAGTACTTC. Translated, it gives CASGSSQETQYF.

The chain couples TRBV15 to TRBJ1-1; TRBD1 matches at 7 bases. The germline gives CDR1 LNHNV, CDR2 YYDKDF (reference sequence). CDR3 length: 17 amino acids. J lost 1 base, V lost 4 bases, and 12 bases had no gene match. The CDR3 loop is CATSKGQIILRNTEAFF. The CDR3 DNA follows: TGTGCCACCAGCAAGGGACAGATAATACTTCGGAACACTGAAGCTTTCTTT.

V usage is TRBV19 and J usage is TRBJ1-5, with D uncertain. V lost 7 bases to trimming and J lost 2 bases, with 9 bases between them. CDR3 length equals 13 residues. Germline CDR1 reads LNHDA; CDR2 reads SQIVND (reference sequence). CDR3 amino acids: CASNMVGNQPQHF. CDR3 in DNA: TGTGCCAGTAACATGGTGGGCAATCAGCCCCAGCATTTT.

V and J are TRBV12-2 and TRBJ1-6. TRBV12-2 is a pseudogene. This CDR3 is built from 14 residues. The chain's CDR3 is CASRLERDNSPLHF. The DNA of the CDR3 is TGTGCAAGTCGCTTAGAACGGGATAATTCACCCCTCCACTTT.

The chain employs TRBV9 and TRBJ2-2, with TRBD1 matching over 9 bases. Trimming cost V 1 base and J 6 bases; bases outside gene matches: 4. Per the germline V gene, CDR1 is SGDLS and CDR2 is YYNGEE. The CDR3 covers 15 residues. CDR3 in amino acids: CASSVTGGWPGELFF. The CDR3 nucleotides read TGTGCCAGCAGCGTAACAGGGGGCTGGCCCGGGGAGCTGTTTTTT.

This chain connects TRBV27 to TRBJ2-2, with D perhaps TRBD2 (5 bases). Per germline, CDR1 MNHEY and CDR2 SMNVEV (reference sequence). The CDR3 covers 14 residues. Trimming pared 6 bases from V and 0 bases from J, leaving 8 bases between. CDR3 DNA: TGTGCCAGCAGGAGGGATACGAACACCGGGGAGCTGTTTTTT. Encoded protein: CASRRDTNTGELFF.

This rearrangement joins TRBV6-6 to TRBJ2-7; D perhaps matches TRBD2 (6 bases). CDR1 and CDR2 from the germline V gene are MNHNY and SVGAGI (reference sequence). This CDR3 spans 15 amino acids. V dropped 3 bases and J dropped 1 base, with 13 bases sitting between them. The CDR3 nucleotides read TGTGCCAGCAGTTATCAGCGGGCCAAGTCCTACGAGCAGTACTTC. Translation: CASSYQRAKSYEQYF.

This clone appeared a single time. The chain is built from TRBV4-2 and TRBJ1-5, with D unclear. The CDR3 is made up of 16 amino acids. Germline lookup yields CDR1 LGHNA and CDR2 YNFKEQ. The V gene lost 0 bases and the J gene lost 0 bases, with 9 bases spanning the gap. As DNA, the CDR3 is TGTGCCAGCAGCCAAGACTCAGCGTATAGCAATCAGCCCCAGCATTTT. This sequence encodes CASSQDSAYSNQPQHF.

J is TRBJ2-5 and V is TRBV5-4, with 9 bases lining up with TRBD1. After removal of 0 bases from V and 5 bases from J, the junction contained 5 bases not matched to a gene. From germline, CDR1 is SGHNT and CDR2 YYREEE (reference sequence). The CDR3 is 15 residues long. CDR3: CASSLGQGDVETQYF. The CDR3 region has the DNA TGTGCCAGCAGCTTGGGACAGGGGGATGTGGAGACCCAGTACTTC.

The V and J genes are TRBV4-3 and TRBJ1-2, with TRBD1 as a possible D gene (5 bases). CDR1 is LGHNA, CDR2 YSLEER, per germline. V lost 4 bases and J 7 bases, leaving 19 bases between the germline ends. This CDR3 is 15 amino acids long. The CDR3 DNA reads TGCGCCAGCAGCCCGACGTCCCCAGGGAGGGCTGGCTACACCTTC. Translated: CASSPTSPGRAGYTF.

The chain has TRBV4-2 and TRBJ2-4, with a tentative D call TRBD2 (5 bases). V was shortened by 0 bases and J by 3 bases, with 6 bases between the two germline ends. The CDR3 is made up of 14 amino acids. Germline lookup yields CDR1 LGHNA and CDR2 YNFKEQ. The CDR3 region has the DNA TGTGCCAGCAGCCAAGAACGGGGCAAAAACATTCAGTACTTC. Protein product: CASSQERGKNIQYF.

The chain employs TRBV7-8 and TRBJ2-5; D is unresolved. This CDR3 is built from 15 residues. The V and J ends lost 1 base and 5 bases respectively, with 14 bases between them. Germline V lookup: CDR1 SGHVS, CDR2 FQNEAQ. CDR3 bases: TGTGCCAGCAGCTTAGGACGGATCCTAGTGGAGACCCAGTACTTC. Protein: CASSLGRILVETQYF.